This T cell receptor (beta chain) was retrieved from a study of T-cell reconstitution after alpha-beta-depleted transplantation in children. Germline V CDR1 and CDR2: KGHSH, LQKENI. Trimming cost V 3 bases and J 3 bases, with 12 bases left between them. The CDR3 is 14 amino acids. This clonotype has a handful of counts. The antigen is unknown. Study-level findings and limits: Several hundred expanded graft clones reportedly supplied alpha-beta T cells about two months after transplant. Newly produced T cells mostly accounted for T-cell counts and diversity one year post-transplant. Diversity of TCRbeta at day 60 was high in some patients, arising from surviving recipient T cells and thymic progenitors.

Unique molecular identifiers tagged the TCRbeta library. TCRdb used MiXCR to reprocess the PCR reads, holding one entry per CDR3 protein. The table lists around 800,000 distinct CDR3 sequences, roughly 15% of them singletons, with approximately 5% in the top ten. Source: PBMCs, mostly from graft donor cells, taken 360 days after TCRalphabeta/CD19-depleted stem cell transplant. The rearrangement uses TRBV18 and TRBJ2-7, with D possibly being TRBD1 (6 bases). The TCR sequence derives from a male patient aged 10 to 17 who had a stem cell transplant for acute lymphoblastic leukemia, so the T cells may come from the graft donor. CDR3 nucleotide sequence: TGTGCCAGCTCACCCTATACAGGGTTCTACGAGCAGTACTTC. This codes for CASSPYTGFYEQYF.